Below are 23 T cell receptor beta chains sequenced from a single sample in a study of blood T cell repertoires in COVID-19. The assay was immunoSEQ multiplex PCR, and TCRdb's table has in-frame clones only and misses some. Of under 200,000 clones in the sample, roughly 87% are singletons; the top ten hold around 3.9%. The specimen was peripheral blood. The source is a woman aged 55-69 years who had recovered from COVID-19.

V is TRBV5-6 and J is TRBJ2-4; 7 bases are a match to TRBD2. Per the germline V gene, CDR1 is SGHDT and CDR2 is YYEEEE. The CDR3 runs to 16 residues. The V segment lost 4 bases and the J segment 0 bases; nucleotides outside the gene matches: 7. The CDR3 region has the DNA TGTGCCAGCAGCCTGGCGGGAGCCCTAGCCAAAAACATTCAGTACTTC. Its protein product is CASSLAGALAKNIQYF. The full variable domain, in which reference TRBV5-6 and TRBJ2-4 provide the parts outside the CDR3, is DAGVTQSPTHLIKTRGQQVTLRCSPKSGHDTVSWYQQALGQGPQFIFQYYEEEERQRGNFPDRFSGHQFPNYSSELNVNALLLGDSALYLCASSLAGALAKNIQYFGAGTRLSVL.

V is TRBV19 and J is TRBJ2-3, with 7 bases identical to TRBD2. Germline loops: CDR1 LNHDA, CDR2 SQIVND (reference sequence). This CDR3 region has 13 residues. Trimming cost V 3 bases and J 8 bases; bases outside gene matches: 5. Here the CDR3 reads CASSIRGVVTQYF. In DNA form, the CDR3 reads TGTGCCAGTAGTATTCGGGGGGTAGTTACGCAGTATTTT.

The J gene is TRBJ2-3, the V gene TRBV2, with D maybe TRBD2 (7 bases). V lost 5 bases, J lost 6 bases, and 15 bases lay in between. Germline CDR1 reads SNHLY; CDR2 reads FYNNEI. This CDR3 is built from 14 residues. DNA of the CDR3: TGTGCCAGCAGTCCGCGGGGGCCCAGGGATACGCAGTATTTT. It is translated as CASSPRGPRDTQYF.

The chain is built from TRBV29-1 and TRBJ1-5, with 8 bases aligning to TRBD1. Per the germline V gene, CDR1 is SQVTM and CDR2 is ANQGSEA. This CDR3 comprises 14 residues. J was trimmed by 1 base and V by 6 bases; bases with no gene match: 5. The CDR3 DNA sequence: TGCAGCGTCGAGGACAGGGCGAGCAATCAGCCCCAGCATTTT. This translates into CSVEDRASNQPQHF.

The chain joins TRBV6-5 to TRBJ2-7, with D maybe TRBD2 (5 bases). V gave up 6 bases and J gave up 2 bases, with 17 bases separating them. CDR1 MNHEY and CDR2 SVGAGI come from the germline V gene. The CDR3 is made up of 15 amino acids. The CDR3 coding sequence is TGTGCCAGCAGGGAGGTGAGGGCTTTTGCCTACGAGCAGTACTTC. This encodes CASREVRAFAYEQYF.

In DNA, the CDR3 is TGTGCCAGCAGTTCCTACAGGGATGGAAACACCATATATTTT. Translated: CASSSYRDGNTIYF. The V call is TRBV27, the J call TRBJ1-3; perhaps TRBD1 as D (6 bases). Trimming removed 4 bases at V and 3 bases at J, with 10 bases between. The CDR3 runs to 14 residues. CDR1 and CDR2 (germline): MNHEY, SMNVEV (reference sequence).

V usage is TRBV5-1 and J usage is TRBJ2-6; TRBD2 is a possible D gene (5 bases). V gave up 0 bases and J gave up 2 bases, with 9 bases separating them. Germline-derived CDR1 and CDR2 are SGHRS and YFSETQ. This CDR3 spans 16 amino acids. For the CDR3, the DNA is TGCGCCAGCAGCTTGGCCGTCGGGGCTGGGGCCAACGTCCTGACTTTC. This sequence encodes CASSLAVGAGANVLTF.

The chain combines TRBV10-3 with TRBJ1-1; 8 bases fit TRBD1. This CDR3 comprises 14 residues. Looked up from germline, CDR1 is ENHRY and CDR2 is SYGVKD. With V trimmed by 5 bases and J by 1 base, 3 bases remained unmatched. CDR3 protein: CAISPDRGNTEAFF. CDR3 bases: TGTGCCATCAGTCCAGACAGGGGGAACACTGAAGCTTTCTTT.

V gene TRBV4-3 combines with J gene TRBJ1-2, with 10 bases matching TRBD1. Germline CDR1 LGHNA, CDR2 YSLEER. This CDR3 is built from 14 residues. The J segment lost 10 bases and the V segment lost 1 base, leaving 6 bases of the junction unmatched. This CDR3 is CASSQAGTGAPYTF. DNA of the CDR3: TGCGCCAGCAGCCAAGCAGGGACAGGGGCTCCCTACACCTTC.

CDR3 bases: TGTGCCTGGAGAGGAGCGGTCTCTGGAAACACCATATATTTT. This gives the protein CAWRGAVSGNTIYF. The rearrangement joins TRBV30 to TRBJ1-3; D is unresolved. Trimming removed 3 bases from V and 0 bases from J, with 9 bases in between. The length of the CDR3 is 14 residues. The germline V gene encodes CDR1 GTSNPN and CDR2 SVGIG (reference sequence).

This clone showed up just once. The V gene is TRBV4-1, the J gene TRBJ1-1; D call uncertain. The CDR3 runs 16 residues. The V gene lost 5 bases and the J gene lost 0 bases, with 16 bases spanning the gap. CDR1 and CDR2 (germline): MGHRA, YSYEKL. DNA of the CDR3: TGCGCCAGCAGCTCGAGGGCATTTCCGGTGAACACTGAAGCTTTCTTT. As protein: CASSSRAFPVNTEAFF.

This sequence joins TRBV28 and TRBJ2-1; a possible D gene is TRBD1 (6 bases). This CDR3 is built from 13 residues. Trimming left V 6 bases short and J 7 bases short, with 13 bases between. Germline lookup yields CDR1 MDHEN and CDR2 SYDVKM. CDR3 amino acids: CASRTGGRNEQFF. CDR3 in DNA: TGTGCCAGCAGGACAGGCGGAAGGAATGAGCAGTTCTTC.

V is TRBV6-2 or TRBV6-3 and J is TRBJ1-1; TRBD1 might be the D (6 bases). The CDR3 runs to 14 residues. Per the germline V gene, CDR1 is MNHEY and CDR2 is SVGEGT. The ends were cut back, 5 bases at V and 6 bases at J, with 16 bases in the middle. CDR3 in amino acids: CASSTIGGRSEAFF. The CDR3 coding sequence is TGTGCCAGCAGTACCATCGGGGGGCGGTCTGAAGCTTTCTTT.

Many counts were recorded for this clone. The chain couples TRBV4-1 to TRBJ1-5; D possibly corresponds to TRBD1 (5 bases). This CDR3 is 19 amino acids long. The V end was cut by 4 bases, the J end by 0 bases, with 22 bases between. In germline, CDR1 is MGHRA, CDR2 YSYEKL. In nucleotides, the CDR3 is TGCGCCAGCAGCCCTTTACCCCGTCCCCCAGGGTTTAGCAATCAGCCCCAGCATTTT. Translated, it gives CASSPLPRPPGFSNQPQHF.

The V gene is TRBV11-1, the J gene TRBJ2-5, with D possibly TRBD1 on 5 matching bases. With 0 bases removed from V and 1 base from J, the gap between germline ends came to 9 bases. From germline, CDR1 is SGHAT and CDR2 FQDESV (reference sequence). The CDR3 runs to 15 residues. CDR3 sequence: CASSLAGRAQETQYF. The CDR3 DNA reads TGTGCCAGCAGCTTAGCCGGCAGGGCCCAAGAGACCCAGTACTTC.

This rearrangement joins TRBV6-5 to TRBJ1-3, with D possibly being TRBD1 (6 bases). The CDR3 length is 14 residues. Between the trimmed V and J ends, which lost 6 bases and 2 bases, there was a span of 11 bases. Germline lookup yields CDR1 MNHEY and CDR2 SVGAGI. This chain's CDR3 is CASRTGLAGNTIYF. As DNA, the CDR3 is TGTGCCAGCAGAACAGGGTTAGCTGGAAACACCATATATTTT.

The genes are TRBV30 and TRBJ2-3, with no clear D. V shed 0 bases and J shed 2 bases, with 12 bases lying between them. Per germline, CDR1 GTSNPN and CDR2 SVGIG (reference sequence). The CDR3 contains 15 residues. The DNA of the CDR3 is TGTGCCTGGAGTGTACTGGGCCATCCCACAGATACGCAGTATTTT. Amino acids: CAWSVLGHPTDTQYF.

The chain recombines TRBV5-1 with TRBJ1-2; a weak D match, TRBD1 (6 bases). Germline V CDR1 and CDR2: SGHRS, YFSETQ. The CDR3 has 13 amino acids. Trimming stripped 4 bases from V and 7 bases from J, with 14 bases between. The DNA of the CDR3 is TGCGCCAGCAGCGTCGGGGGGCAGGGTGGCTACACCTTC. It translates to CASSVGGQGGYTF.

The rearrangement links TRBV11-2 to TRBJ2-5, with 7 bases fitting TRBD1. Trimming took 5 bases from V and 7 from J; bases not matched to a gene: 13. The CDR3 is 15 amino acids. Germline V gene data show CDR1 as SGHAT and CDR2 as FQNNGV. The CDR3 reads CASSLTLDRVATQYF. The CDR3 coding sequence is TGTGCCAGCAGCCTCACCCTAGACAGGGTCGCGACCCAGTACTTC.

The chain employs TRBV5-1 and TRBJ1-4; TRBD1 might be the D (5 bases). The germline CDR1 and CDR2 sequences are SGHRS and YFSETQ. V was cut by 0 bases and J by 5 bases, with 11 bases left in between. The CDR3 is 15 residues long. CDR3 region: CASSLVSGGNEKLFF. Here the CDR3 DNA reads TGCGCCAGCAGCTTGGTTTCCGGGGGAAATGAAAAACTGTTTTTT.

This rearrangement joins TRBV25-1 to TRBJ2-5; D is unresolved. The CDR3 spans 12 residues. Germline loops: CDR1 MGHDK, CDR2 SYGVNS. V lost 11 bases and J 3 bases, leaving 13 bases between the germline ends. The CDR3 DNA sequence: TGTGCCTCGGTCCAAACTAAAGAGACCCAGTACTTC. Its translation: CASVQTKETQYF. The complete variable domain, with remaining parts taken from reference TRBV25-1 and TRBJ2-5, reads EADIYQTPRYLVIGTGKKITLECSQTMGHDKMYWYQQDPGMELHLIHYSYGVNSTEKGDLSSESTVSRIRTEHFPLTLESARPSHTSQYLCASVQTKETQYFGPGTRLLVL.

This clone has only one observation. The J gene is TRBJ1-2, the V gene TRBV30, with TRBD1 matching over 9 bases. CDR3 length: 16 residues. Trimming took 0 bases from V and 6 from J; bases not matched to a gene: 11. Germline V gene lookup returns CDR1 GTSNPN and CDR2 SVGIG (reference sequence). The CDR3 region has the DNA TGTGCCTGGAGTGTACCTTGGGGACAGGGACTAGATGGCTACACCTTC. The encoded protein is CAWSVPWGQGLDGYTF.

The CDR3 spells CASSRGSRRAGPLGEQFF. The CDR3 coding sequence is TGTGCCAGCAGCCGAGGGAGTCGTCGAGCGGGGCCCCTAGGGGAGCAGTTCTTC. The chain uses TRBV7-8 and TRBJ2-1, with TRBD2 matching 7 bases. The trim removed 5 bases at V and 10 bases at J, leaving 23 bases unmatched. The CDR3 runs 18 residues. Germline CDR1 and CDR2: SGHVS and FQNEAQ.